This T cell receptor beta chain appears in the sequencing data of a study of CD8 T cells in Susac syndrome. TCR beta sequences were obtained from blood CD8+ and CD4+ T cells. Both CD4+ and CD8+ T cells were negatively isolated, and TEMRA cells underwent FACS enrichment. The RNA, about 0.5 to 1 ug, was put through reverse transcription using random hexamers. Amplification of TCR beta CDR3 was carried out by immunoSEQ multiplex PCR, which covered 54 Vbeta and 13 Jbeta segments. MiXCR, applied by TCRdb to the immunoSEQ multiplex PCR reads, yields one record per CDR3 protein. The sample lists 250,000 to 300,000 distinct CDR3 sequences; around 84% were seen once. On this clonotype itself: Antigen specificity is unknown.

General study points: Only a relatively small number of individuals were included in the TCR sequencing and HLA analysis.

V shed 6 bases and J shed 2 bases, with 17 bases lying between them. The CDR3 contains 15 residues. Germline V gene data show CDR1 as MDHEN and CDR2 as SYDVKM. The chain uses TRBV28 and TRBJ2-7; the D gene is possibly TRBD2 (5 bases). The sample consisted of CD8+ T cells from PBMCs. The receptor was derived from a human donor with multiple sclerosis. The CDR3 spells CASSTPRGSPYEQYF. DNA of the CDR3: TGTGCCAGCAGCACCCCAAGAGGGTCCCCCTACGAGCAGTACTTC.